These 3 T cell receptor beta chains share one sample of origin, sequenced in a study of T cell changes during pregnancy in multiple sclerosis. Assay: immunoSEQ multiplex PCR; the TCRdb copy retains only in-frame clones and omits some. The table has about 99,000 clones, about 90% seen once. Material: peripheral blood, obtained after pregnancy. Receptors originate from a female donor with multiple sclerosis, enrolled in a pregnancy study.

The chain links TRBV19 to TRBJ2-6; 15 nucleotides match TRBD2. V lost 3 bases to trimming and J lost 3 bases; unmatched junction nucleotides: 3. The germline V gene has CDR1 LNHDA and CDR2 SQIVND (reference sequence). This CDR3 is built from 18 residues. CDR3 bases: TGTGCCAGTAGTATGAGGGGACTAGCGGGAGGTGGGGCCAACGTCCTGACTTTC. Translated: CASSMRGLAGGGANVLTF.

The V call is TRBV7-7, the J call TRBJ2-6; a weak D match, TRBD1 (6 bases). The CDR3 runs to 16 residues. The V gene's germline CDR1 is SSHAT and CDR2 FNYEAQ (reference sequence). V lost 1 base, J lost 2 bases, and 9 bases lay in between. The CDR3 is CASSLEQGPGANVLTF. Written as DNA, the CDR3 is TGTGCCAGCAGCTTAGAACAGGGACCTGGGGCCAACGTCCTGACTTTC.

The V call is TRBV5-4, the J call TRBJ2-1; 14 bases are a match to TRBD2. J lost 8 bases, V lost 0 bases, and 4 bases had no gene match. Per germline, CDR1 SGHNT and CDR2 YYREEE (reference sequence). The CDR3 is 16 amino acids. CDR3 amino acids: CASSLAGTSGRHEQFF. The CDR3 nucleotides are TGTGCCAGCAGCTTGGCCGGGACTAGCGGGAGACATGAGCAGTTCTTC.